Listed here is a single T cell receptor (beta chain). V trimming: 7 bases; J trimming: 5 bases; junction bases outside the gene matches: 7. Germline CDR1 reads SQVTM; CDR2 reads ANQGSEA. This CDR3 has 12 residues. The data were obtained in a study of beta chain features in type 1 diabetes. All of the isolated RNA was reverse transcribed, so expressed TCRB transcripts were sequenced. Clones were sequenced by immunoSEQ multiplex PCR, and TCRdb holds only the in-frame ones, with some missing. Of 120,000 to 150,000 clones in the sample, about 44% are singletons; the top ten hold under 0.45%. This TCR came from a man younger than 35 in good health. The sequenced material came from Tregs from blood. The chain carries TRBV29-1 and TRBJ2-5, with 7 bases aligning to TRBD1. CDR3 in DNA: TGCAGCGGCTACCAAGGGGGCGAGACCCAGTACTTC. This sequence encodes CSGYQGGETQYF. Full variable domain (outside the CDR3, taken from reference TRBV29-1 and TRBJ2-5): SAVISQKPSRDICQRGTSLTIQCQVDSQVTMMFWYRQQPGQSLTLIATANQGSEATYESGFVIDKFPISRPNLTFSTLTVSNMSPEDSSIYLCSGYQGGETQYFGPGTRLLVL.